Below are 10 T cell receptor beta chains sequenced from a single sample in a study of cytomegalovirus exposure and HLA in healthy donors. The PCR contained 60 Vbeta and 13 Jbeta primers. Repertoires were generated with immunoSEQ multiplex PCR, while TCRdb's copy carries only in-frame clones and drops some. The data contain more than 200,000 clones, about two thirds of them seen just once; the ten biggest clones take up 2.6%. The sequenced sample consisted of PBMCs. These receptors were collected from a middle-aged man in good health and CMV-seropositive.

This chain links TRBV7-9 with TRBJ1-1; D unclear. V gave up 1 base and J gave up 7 bases, with 16 bases separating them. Per the germline V gene, CDR1 is SEHNR and CDR2 is FQNEAQ (reference sequence). The CDR3 has 15 residues. As DNA, the CDR3 is TGTGCCAGCAGCTTAGGCGAAGGGTGGAGGGTTGAAGCTTTCTTT. Translated, it gives CASSLGEGWRVEAFF.

With respect to this clone: An end of the junction differs from the germline gene, which may be a read error. Other DNA sequences from this sample encode an identical CDR3 as well. This chain links TRBV5-1 with TRBJ2-7; 9 bases agree with TRBD1. Germline loops: CDR1 SGHRS, CDR2 YFSETQ. The CDR3 spans 14 residues. CDR3 sequence: CASSLAGQGYEQYF. The CDR3 nucleotides are TGCGCCAGCAGTTTGGCGGGACAGGGTTACGAGCAGTACTTC.

This clone was observed once. The rearrangement uses TRBV11-2 and TRBJ1-1, with 8 bases matching TRBD1. CDR1 is SGHAT, CDR2 FQNNGV, per germline. V lost 6 bases and J lost 8; bases outside the gene matches: 8. This CDR3 contains 13 residues. Written as DNA, the CDR3 is TGTGCCAGCAGACAAACAGGGGGAGGAGAAGCTTTCTTT. It specifies CASRQTGGGEAFF.

This clone showed up just a few times. The chain employs TRBV6-6 and TRBJ2-1; D ambiguous. Germline CDR1 reads MNHNY; CDR2 reads SVGAGI (reference sequence). Trimming left V 4 bases short and J 7 bases short, with 8 bases between. This CDR3 spans 12 amino acids. The CDR3 bases are TGTGCCAGCAGTTTAACCCTAAATGAGCAGTTCTTC. Residues: CASSLTLNEQFF.

In its sample, this clone was seen a few times. J is TRBJ2-7 and V is TRBV5-6; D unresolved. The CDR3 length is 13 residues. Germline values: CDR1 SGHDT, CDR2 YYEEEE. Trimming cost V 1 base and J 0 bases, with 5 bases left between them. CDR3 sequence: CASSLQSSYEQYF. The DNA for the CDR3 is TGTGCCAGCAGCTTGCAGTCCTCCTACGAGCAGTACTTC.

V is TRBV6-6 and J is TRBJ2-5; possibly TRBD1 for D (5 bases). There are 14 residues in the CDR3. Germline loops: CDR1 MNHNY, CDR2 SVGAGI (reference sequence). Deletions cut 5 bases from V and 1 base from J, with 11 bases between. CDR3 residues: CASSRSGRQETQYF. The CDR3 DNA reads TGTGCCAGCAGTAGATCAGGGCGCCAAGAGACCCAGTACTTC.

The chain employs TRBV6-4 and TRBJ1-2; 9 nucleotides align to TRBD1. V lost 5 bases to trimming and J lost 6 bases; unmatched junction nucleotides: 4. The CDR3 totals 13 residues. Germline V gene data show CDR1 as MRHNA and CDR2 as SNTAGT. The CDR3 DNA is TGTGCCAGCAGTAAGACAGGGGGGGATGGCTACACCTTC. Residues: CASSKTGGDGYTF.

This clone was counted once. J is TRBJ2-3 and V is TRBV6-5; possibly TRBD2 for D (5 bases). The V gene's germline CDR1 is MNHEY and CDR2 SVGAGI. The length of the CDR3 is 16 residues. Trimming removed 2 bases from V and 0 bases from J, with 12 bases in between. CDR3 in amino acids: CASSYGEPFSTDTQYF. In DNA form, the CDR3 reads TGTGCCAGCAGTTACGGGGAGCCCTTTAGCACAGATACGCAGTATTTT.

This clone has a handful of counts. The gene calls are TRBV7-2 and TRBJ2-2; 7 bases are shared with TRBD2. With 4 bases clipped from V and 0 bases from J, the junction kept 5 bases outside the gene matches. The germline V gene encodes CDR1 SGHTA and CDR2 FQGNSA. This CDR3 comprises 16 residues. The CDR3 protein is CASSYPGTTNTGELFF. The CDR3, as DNA: TGTGCCAGCAGCTACCCAGGGACTACGAACACCGGGGAGCTGTTTTTT. The full variable domain, completed using reference TRBV7-2 and TRBJ2-2, is GAGVSQSPSNKVTEKGKDVELRCDPISGHTALYWYRQSLGQGLEFLIYFQGNSAPDKSGLPSDRFSAERTGGSVSTLTIQRTQQEDSAVYLCASSYPGTTNTGELFFGEGSRLTVL.

The rearrangement joins TRBV27 to TRBJ2-1, with 11 bases fitting TRBD2. Germline V gene sequence: CDR1 MNHEY, CDR2 SMNVEV (reference sequence). This CDR3 region has 15 residues. Losses at the gene ends were 5 bases for V and 4 bases for J; bases not matched to a gene: 4. Written as DNA, the CDR3 is TGTGCCAGCAGTACGACTAGCGGGACTTACAATGAGCAGTTCTTC. Translation gives CASSTTSGTYNEQFF.